These 18 T cell receptor beta chains were sequenced from one sample in a study of OX40 agonist ivuxolimab in advanced cancers. The protocol used for the library was the immunoSEQ multiplex PCR assay. What TCRdb holds here is the immuneACCESS table cut down to in-frame rearrangements. Part of the clones is not present; checked against another copy, under half of the missing clones reflect an unresolved V gene, and the others are unexplained. A total of over 70,000 clones appear in this sample, 89% of them only once. Under 0.25% of the sample rests with the top ten. The specimen was CD4+ or CD8+ T cells sorted from blood, collected in a trial of the OX40 agonist ivuxolimab. Receptors were obtained from an adult with an advanced solid tumor such as melanoma, head and neck, liver or kidney cancer.

The DNA for the CDR3 is TGTGCCAGCTCTGGGAGACAGAAGTACAATGAGCAGTTCTTC. Its translation: CASSGRQKYNEQFF. The V call is TRBV18, the J call TRBJ2-1; D possibly uses TRBD1 or TRBD2 (5 bases each). From germline, CDR1 is KGHSH and CDR2 LQKENI. With 6 bases removed from V and 4 bases from J, the gap between germline ends came to 13 bases. The CDR3 is 14 residues long.

The chain combines TRBV28 with TRBJ1-6, with TRBD1 matching 7 bases. Germline V gives CDR1 MDHEN, CDR2 SYDVKM. The CDR3 spans 14 residues. V shed 5 bases, J shed 7 bases, and the junction held 5 bases outside the gene matches. This chain's CDR3 is CASSQTGWNSPLHF. CDR3 in DNA: TGTGCCAGCAGTCAGACAGGGTGGAATTCACCCCTCCACTTT.

The chain combines TRBV18 with TRBJ2-1, with D perhaps matching TRBD1 (6 bases). This CDR3 has 15 amino acids. V was clipped by 0 bases and J by 8 bases, with 14 bases between them. Germline assignment: CDR1 KGHSH and CDR2 LQKENI. As DNA, the CDR3 is TGTGCCAGCTCACCACCGAACACAGGGTCGTATGAGCAGTTCTTC. Encoded protein: CASSPPNTGSYEQFF.

The chain uses TRBV10-3 and TRBJ2-5; 16 bases align to TRBD2. Per germline, CDR1 ENHRY and CDR2 SYGVKD. Trimming removed 2 bases from V and 7 bases from J; junction bases left unmatched: 10. The CDR3 extends over 18 amino acids. The CDR3 region is CAISEAPGLAGGGRTQYF. The CDR3 nucleotides read TGTGCCATCAGTGAGGCCCCGGGACTAGCGGGGGGGGGCCGGACCCAGTACTTC.

This chain joins TRBV14 and TRBJ2-7, with 11 bases identical to TRBD2. Germline V CDR1 and CDR2: SGHDN, FVKESK. Germline trimming cut 3 bases from V and 4 bases from J; bases unmatched to any gene: 23. The length of the CDR3 is 21 residues. CDR3 in DNA: TGTGCCAGCAGCCAGCGAGCACCATTCGGGACTAGCGGAACCACCCTTTACGAGCAGTACTTC. Encoded protein: CASSQRAPFGTSGTTLYEQYF.

This rearrangement joins TRBV5-4 to TRBJ2-3; 8 bases line up with TRBD1. The V and J ends lost 4 bases and 3 bases, in that order; junction bases with no gene match: 7. Germline V gene data show CDR1 as SGHNT and CDR2 as YYREEE (reference sequence). This CDR3 has 15 amino acids. The CDR3 nucleotides are TGTGCCAGCAGCACTGGACAGGGAAGTACAGATACGCAGTATTTT. Its translation is CASSTGQGSTDTQYF.

The J gene is TRBJ1-1, the V gene TRBV9; D may be TRBD1 (6 bases). The CDR3 runs 15 residues. Between the trimmed V and J ends, which lost 0 bases and 1 base, there was a span of 10 bases. Germline CDR1 is SGDLS and CDR2 is YYNGEE. The CDR3 bases are TGTGCCAGCAGCGTAGAAGGGGGTAGGAACACTGAAGCTTTCTTT. The encoded protein is CASSVEGGRNTEAFF.

This chain uses TRBV5-1 with TRBJ2-5, with D possibly TRBD1 on 6 matching bases. The CDR3 contains 13 residues. V lost 4 bases and J 2 bases, leaving 9 bases between the germline ends. From germline, CDR1 is SGHRS and CDR2 YFSETQ. The DNA of the CDR3 is TGCGCCAGCAGCACCGGACAGCAAGAGACCCAGTACTTC. Encoded protein: CASSTGQQETQYF.

This clone was seen more than once but under ten times. In nucleotides, the CDR3 is TGTGCCAGTTTGGACAGGGGGCTAAGAAGCAATCAGCCCCAGCATTTT. Encoded protein: CASLDRGLRSNQPQHF. The chain uses TRBV19 and TRBJ1-5, with 11 bases lining up with TRBD1. The CDR3 spans 16 residues. Germline V gene lookup returns CDR1 LNHDA and CDR2 SQIVND (reference sequence). Germline trimming cut 8 bases from V and 1 base from J; bases unmatched to any gene: 7.

The chain joins TRBV7-2 to TRBJ1-1; unclear D gene. Trimming stripped 5 bases from V and 7 bases from J, with 14 bases between. Per the germline V gene, CDR1 is SGHTA and CDR2 is FQGNSA. The CDR3 loop spans 13 amino acids. CDR3 residues: CASSPSRIDEAFF. The CDR3 DNA reads as TGTGCCAGCAGCCCTAGTCGCATAGATGAAGCTTTCTTT.

The chain combines TRBV2 with TRBJ2-2; D ambiguous. The CDR3 extends over 15 amino acids. V was clipped by 7 bases and J by 6 bases, with 18 bases between them. From germline, CDR1 is SNHLY and CDR2 FYNNEI. The CDR3 sequence: CASNPNNVPPGELFF. CDR3 coding DNA: TGTGCCAGCAATCCTAATAACGTGCCCCCCGGGGAGCTGTTTTTT.

The V and J genes are TRBV27 and TRBJ2-1; 8 bases line up with TRBD2. In germline, CDR1 is MNHEY, CDR2 SMNVEV (reference sequence). The J segment lost 8 bases and the V segment lost 3 bases, leaving 6 bases of the junction unmatched. The CDR3 extends over 14 amino acids. The CDR3 spells CASSFQREYDEQFF. The CDR3 nucleotides are TGTGCCAGCAGTTTCCAGCGGGAGTACGATGAGCAGTTCTTC.

The V and J genes are TRBV6-6 and TRBJ1-1; TRBD1 matches at 10 bases. This CDR3 comprises 15 residues. The V gene end was trimmed by 0 bases and the J gene end by 5 bases; junction bases not matched to a gene: 3. Germline loops: CDR1 MNHNY, CDR2 SVGAGI (reference sequence). CDR3: CASSYSGQGLTEAFF. In nucleotides, the CDR3 is TGTGCCAGCAGTTACTCGGGACAGGGGTTGACTGAAGCTTTCTTT.

The chain joins TRBV11-3 to TRBJ2-1; D not certain. CDR1 and CDR2 from the germline V gene are SGHNT and YENEEA. The CDR3 runs to 13 residues. Trimming removed 3 bases at V and 6 bases at J, with 9 bases between. DNA for the CDR3: TGTGCCAGCAGCTTTTCTTCGGCCAATGAGCAGTTCTTC. Its translation: CASSFSSANEQFF.

The V and J genes are TRBV5-1 and TRBJ2-5, with D perhaps TRBD1 or TRBD2 (5 bases each). The CDR3 contains 14 residues. Trimming took 4 bases from V and 1 from J, leaving 11 bases between them. CDR1 is SGHRS and CDR2 is YFSETQ in the germline V gene. The CDR3 bases are TGCGCCAGCAGCCTGATGGGGACCCAAGAGACCCAGTACTTC. This sequence encodes CASSLMGTQETQYF.

This chain uses TRBV5-5 with TRBJ2-5; possibly TRBD2 for D (5 bases). Trimming removed 3 bases at V and 2 bases at J, with 8 bases between. Germline V gene lookup returns CDR1 SGHKS and CDR2 YYEKEE (reference sequence). The CDR3 covers 13 residues. CDR3 loop: CASSSTGQETQYF. Here the CDR3 DNA reads TGTGCCAGCAGCTCTACGGGGCAAGAGACCCAGTACTTC.

V gene TRBV7-2 combines with J gene TRBJ2-7, with D maybe TRBD1 (5 bases). CDR1 and CDR2 (germline): SGHTA, FQGNSA. The CDR3 loop spans 13 amino acids. V shed 1 base and J shed 3 bases, with 7 bases lying between them. The CDR3 loop is CASSLGQLYEQYF. Here the CDR3 DNA reads TGTGCCAGCAGCTTAGGACAGCTCTACGAGCAGTACTTC. The variable domain in full, completed from reference TRBV7-2 and TRBJ2-7, reads GAGVSQSPSNKVTEKGKDVELRCDPISGHTALYWYRQSLGQGLEFLIYFQGNSAPDKSGLPSDRFSAERTGGSVSTLTIQRTQQEDSAVYLCASSLGQLYEQYFGPGTRLTVT.

The chain employs TRBV11-1 and TRBJ1-1; 10 positions agree with TRBD1. V shed 5 bases and J 4 bases; nucleotides not matched to a gene: 1. In germline, CDR1 is SGHAT, CDR2 FQDESV (reference sequence). The CDR3 is 13 amino acids. The CDR3 nucleotides read TGTGCCAGCAGCCGGGACAGGGGCACTGAAGCTTTCTTT. Translation: CASSRDRGTEAFF. The full variable domain, its missing parts supplied by reference TRBV11-1 and TRBJ1-1, is EAEVAQSPRYKITEKSQAVAFWCDPISGHATLYWYRQILGQGPELLVQFQDESVVDDSQLPKDRFSAERLKGVDSTLKIQPAELGDSAMYLCASSRDRGTEAFFGQGTRLTVV.